These 24 T cell receptor beta chains originate from one sample sequenced in a study of cytomegalovirus exposure and HLA in healthy donors. PCR used 60 Vbeta primers and 13 Jbeta primers. Profiling relied on immunoSEQ multiplex PCR, and the TCRdb table lists in-frame clones only, not all of them. Of 85,000 to 100,000 clones in the sample, about 87% were seen once. Sequencing used PBMCs. All receptors come from a young man in good health and CMV-seronegative.

V is TRBV6-5 and J is TRBJ2-7; the D gene is possibly TRBD2 (6 bases). Germline V lookup: CDR1 MNHEY, CDR2 SVGAGI. With 0 bases removed from V and 5 bases from J, the gap between germline ends came to 14 bases. CDR3 size: 15 residues. As DNA, the CDR3 is TGTGCCAGCAGTTACTCCGCGGGGTGGGTAGACGAGCAGTACTTC. It yields the protein CASSYSAGWVDEQYF.

This clone was detected only once. Written as DNA, the CDR3 is TGCGCCAGCAGAGAGACTGGGACTGACTACGAGCAGTACTTC. Encoded protein: CASRETGTDYEQYF. The J gene is TRBJ2-7, the V gene TRBV5-1; possible D gene TRBD2, 6 bases. V was clipped by 5 bases and J by 3 bases, with 15 bases between them. In germline, CDR1 is SGHRS, CDR2 YFSETQ. This CDR3 comprises 14 residues.

For this clone: Other DNA sequences in the same sample also yield this CDR3. This chain links TRBV29-1 with TRBJ1-1; TRBD1 matches 7 bases. CDR3 length: 13 residues. Per the germline V gene, CDR1 is SQVTM and CDR2 is ANQGSEA. With 5 bases clipped from V and 0 bases from J, the junction kept 3 bases outside the gene matches. CDR3: CSVNRGLNTEAFF. The DNA of the CDR3 is TGCAGCGTTAACAGGGGACTGAACACTGAAGCTTTCTTT.

This clone appeared once. The chain recombines TRBV5-6 with TRBJ2-5, with D perhaps matching TRBD2 (5 bases). Germline CDR1 and CDR2: SGHDT and YYEEEE. Trimming took 4 bases from V and 4 from J, leaving 14 bases between them. The CDR3 length is 14 residues. The CDR3: CASSPGKRRETQYF. CDR3 DNA: TGTGCCAGCAGCCCCGGGAAGCGACGAGAGACCCAGTACTTC.

V and J are TRBV9 and TRBJ1-6; 7 nucleotides agree with TRBD1. This CDR3 is 15 amino acids long. Germline V gene data show CDR1 as SGDLS and CDR2 as YYNGEE. V lost 0 bases and J lost 5; bases outside the gene matches: 2. The CDR3 is CASSVDRGHNSPLHF. CDR3 DNA sequence: TGTGCCAGCAGCGTAGACAGGGGCCATAATTCACCCCTCCACTTT.

CDR3 sequence reads: CASRSGTGATQYF. The CDR3 DNA follows: TGTGCCAGCAGGTCCGGGACAGGGGCGACCCAGTACTTC. The rearrangement joins TRBV2 to TRBJ2-5; TRBD1 aligns across 10 bases. CDR1 and CDR2 (germline): SNHLY, FYNNEI. J gave up 7 bases and V 6 bases, and 5 bases lay outside the gene matches. This CDR3 is built from 13 residues.

A word on this clone: In this CDR3 the conserved last residue, phenylalanine or tryptophan, is missing, so a read error is likely. This chain links TRBV27 with TRBJ1-2; 7 bases agree with TRBD1. Losses at the gene ends were 4 bases for V and 4 bases for J; bases not matched to a gene: 12. Germline CDR1 MNHEY, CDR2 SMNVEV (reference sequence). The CDR3 spans 16 residues. The CDR3 sequence is CASSYITGQLFYGYTL. The CDR3 DNA sequence: TGTGCCAGCAGTTACATTACGGGACAGTTATTCTATGGCTACACCCTC.

The chain has TRBV7-5 and TRBJ2-5; the table calls TRBD1, which could not be checked here. TRBV7-5 is described as a pseudogene. The CDR3 is 15 amino acids. This CDR3 is CARSVTGHNQETQYF. The CDR3 DNA reads TGTGCCAGAAGCGTAACTGGGCATAACCAAGAGACCCAGTACTTC.

The J gene is TRBJ1-2, the V gene TRBV2; maybe TRBD1 (5 bases). Trimming left V 6 bases short and J 4 bases short, with 18 bases between. There are 15 residues in the CDR3. Germline assignment: CDR1 SNHLY and CDR2 FYNNEI. The chain's CDR3 is CASSPRSGNSYGYTF. The CDR3 nucleotides read TGTGCCAGCAGCCCCAGGTCAGGGAATTCCTATGGCTACACCTTC. Based on the CDR3 plus reference TRBV2 and TRBJ1-2, the full variable domain is EPEVTQTPSHQVTQMGQEVILRCVPISNHLYFYWYRQILGQKVEFLVSFYNNEISEKSEIFDDQFSVERPDGSNFTLKIRSTKLEDSAMYFCASSPRSGNSYGYTFGSGTRLTVV.

In this sample, this clone turned up once. The V and J genes are TRBV4-2 and TRBJ1-5; 7 bases fit TRBD1. Germline-derived CDR1 and CDR2 are LGHNA and YNFKEQ. V was clipped by 0 bases and J by 0 bases; unmatched bases: 2. This CDR3 comprises 16 residues. CDR3 in amino acids: CASSQDQGDSNQPQHF. The CDR3 DNA sequence: TGTGCCAGCAGCCAAGACCAGGGGGATAGCAATCAGCCCCAGCATTTT.

The J gene is TRBJ2-2, the V gene TRBV28, with 15 bases identical to TRBD2. The length of the CDR3 is 19 residues. Trimming at V came to 5 bases and at J to 5 bases, leaving 12 bases not matched to a gene. Germline V lookup: CDR1 MDHEN, CDR2 SYDVKM. CDR3 loop: CASSPPSVGLAGGTGELFF. CDR3 in DNA: TGTGCCAGCAGTCCCCCATCCGTCGGACTAGCGGGAGGGACCGGGGAGCTGTTTTTT.

A remark on this clone: The DNA is left out, because the CDR3 cannot be placed on it with certainty; the CDR3 is given as TCRdb lists it. This chain joins TRBV21-1 and TRBJ2-4; the table's D call, TRBD2, was not checked against the DNA. TRBV21-1 is listed as a pseudogene. The CDR3 length is 18 residues, termini included. CDR3 loop: CASTNWAGGSLAKNIQYF.

The rearrangement joins TRBV28 to TRBJ1-2, with 11 bases matching TRBD1. Germline CDR1 reads MDHEN; CDR2 reads SYDVKM. Trimming removed 3 bases from V and 8 bases from J; junction bases left unmatched: 11. This CDR3 is built from 16 residues. The CDR3: CASSFHGDRGLVGYTF. CDR3 bases: TGTGCCAGCAGTTTTCACGGGGACAGGGGGTTAGTGGGCTACACCTTC.

This clone showed up just a few times. The chain combines TRBV11-3 with TRBJ2-1; unclear D gene. V was cut by 0 bases and J by 6 bases, with 3 bases left in between. Germline V CDR1 and CDR2: SGHNT, YENEEA. CDR3 length: 12 residues. The CDR3 protein is CASSLDLNEQFF. As DNA, the CDR3 is TGTGCCAGCAGCTTAGACCTCAATGAGCAGTTCTTC.

This clone has a handful of counts. This chain uses TRBV5-5 with TRBJ2-2, with D maybe TRBD2 (5 bases). CDR1 and CDR2 (germline): SGHKS, YYEKEE (reference sequence). Trimming cost V 2 bases and J 0 bases, with 8 bases left between them. CDR3 length: 15 amino acids. The CDR3 loop reads CASSFREANTGELFF. In nucleotides, the CDR3 is TGTGCCAGCAGCTTTCGGGAAGCGAACACCGGGGAGCTGTTTTTT.

This chain uses TRBV11-2 with TRBJ2-4; TRBD2 is a possible D gene (7 bases). V was trimmed by 9 bases and J by 0 bases, leaving 18 bases between them. The length of the CDR3 is 16 residues. Germline V lookup: CDR1 SGHAT, CDR2 FQNNGV. CDR3 sequence reads: CARGGDPPLAKNIQYF. CDR3 nucleotides: TGTGCCAGAGGGGGGGATCCCCCTCTAGCCAAAAACATTCAGTACTTC.

The chain links TRBV7-2 to TRBJ2-5; TRBD2 aligns across 10 bases. This CDR3 has 19 residues. The V segment lost 5 bases and the J segment 2 bases; nucleotides outside the gene matches: 17. CDR1 is SGHTA and CDR2 is FQGNSA in the germline V gene. CDR3 sequence (DNA): TGTGCCAGCAGCAAAAAACCCGGCCTAGCGGGAGTGCTACAAGAGACCCAGTACTTC. The encoded protein is CASSKKPGLAGVLQETQYF.

The chain employs TRBV6-1 and TRBJ2-1, with D perhaps matching TRBD2 (6 bases). The length of the CDR3 is 14 residues. V was cut by 5 bases and J by 7 bases, with 15 bases left in between. The germline gives CDR1 MNHNS, CDR2 SASEGT. CDR3 bases: TGTGCCAGCAGTCGCCGGTCGGAGGGGAATGAGCAGTTCTTC. Translating gives CASSRRSEGNEQFF.

The chain couples TRBV6-4 to TRBJ2-1; maybe TRBD2 (6 bases). Trimming stripped 4 bases from V and 5 bases from J, with 15 bases between. CDR3 size: 15 residues. The germline V gene has CDR1 MRHNA and CDR2 SNTAGT. In DNA, the CDR3 is TGTGCCAGCAGTGTGGAGGTAGCGGAGAACAATGAGCAGTTCTTC. Translated, it gives CASSVEVAENNEQFF.

The J gene is TRBJ1-1, the V gene TRBV7-8, with TRBD1 matching over 8 bases. The V gene end was trimmed by 4 bases and the J gene end by 0 bases; junction bases not matched to a gene: 4. The CDR3 extends over 15 amino acids. Looked up from germline, CDR1 is SGHVS and CDR2 is FQNEAQ. The CDR3, as DNA: TGTGCCAGCAGCTGGGGACAGGAAATGAACACTGAAGCTTTCTTT. This gives the protein CASSWGQEMNTEAFF.

The chain joins TRBV7-8 to TRBJ2-3, with D unresolved. The CDR3 spans 16 residues. Between the trimmed V and J ends, which lost 2 bases and 0 bases, there was a span of 12 bases. CDR1 and CDR2 from the germline V gene are SGHVS and FQNEAQ. The CDR3 DNA follows: TGTGCCAGCAGCTTAACGTTGCTTACTAGCACAGATACGCAGTATTTT. It translates to CASSLTLLTSTDTQYF.

This clone was detected only a few times. The CDR3 sequence is CASSSGQGDNSPLHF. The CDR3 DNA reads as TGCGCCAGCAGCTCGGGACAGGGTGATAATTCACCCCTCCACTTT. J is TRBJ1-6 and V is TRBV5-1; 9 bases fit TRBD1. Per the germline V gene, CDR1 is SGHRS and CDR2 is YFSETQ. Trimming cost V 3 bases and J 5 bases; bases outside gene matches: 3. CDR3 size: 15 residues.

This chain links TRBV6-4 with TRBJ2-7; D might be TRBD1 (6 bases). Trimming pared 5 bases from V and 5 bases from J, leaving 13 bases between. This CDR3 contains 13 residues. Looked up from germline, CDR1 is MRHNA and CDR2 is SNTAGT. The CDR3 nucleotides read TGTGCCAGCAGTACTGGACAGCACGACGAGCAGTACTTC. Its protein product is CASSTGQHDEQYF.

The chain uses TRBV19 and TRBJ2-3; TRBD2 aligns across 9 bases. Germline CDR1 LNHDA, CDR2 SQIVND (reference sequence). V dropped 5 bases and J dropped 4; count of bases not matched to a gene: 7. This CDR3 region has 15 residues. The CDR3: CASSFSGRLADTQYF. In DNA form, the CDR3 reads TGTGCCAGTAGTTTTAGCGGGAGATTAGCAGATACGCAGTATTTT.